This TCR beta chain was sequenced for a study of blood T cell repertoires in COVID-19. About the research overall: The United States, Italy and Spain supplied acute and convalescent COVID-19 samples. PBMCs, B-cell-depleted T cells, or T cells were the source of the cDNA or gDNA that made up the material.

Recruited during active infection, patients (from Seattle) were subsequently followed longitudinally. CDR1 and CDR2 from the germline V gene are LNHDA and SQIVND (reference sequence). The CDR3 is 13 amino acids. V was cut by 6 bases and J by 0 bases, with 8 bases left in between. How the authors handled the data: Estimates of nucleated cell counts were drawn from the amplification of reference gene primers. Method: immunoSEQ multiplex PCR; TCRdb's copy keeps in-frame clones and lacks some. From that table come the V and J calls and clone size; the DNA was used to work out D and trimming. The repertoire holds about 370,000 clones, with around 92% as singletons.

This sequence was found in a woman aged 30 to 39 with COVID-19, enrolled during active disease. The rearrangement links TRBV19 to TRBJ1-1; tentatively, D is TRBD1 (5 bases). Sequenced material: peripheral blood. CDR3 DNA: TGTGCCAGTAGCCGCAGGGTGAACACTGAAGCTTTCTTT. This translates into CASSRRVNTEAFF. Combining the CDR3 with reference TRBV19 and TRBJ1-1 gives the whole variable domain DGGITQSPKYLFRKEGQNVTLSCEQNLNHDAMYWYRQDPGQGLRLIYYSQIVNDFQKGDIAEGYSVSREKKESFPLTVTSAQKNPTAFYLCASSRRVNTEAFFGQGTRLTVV.